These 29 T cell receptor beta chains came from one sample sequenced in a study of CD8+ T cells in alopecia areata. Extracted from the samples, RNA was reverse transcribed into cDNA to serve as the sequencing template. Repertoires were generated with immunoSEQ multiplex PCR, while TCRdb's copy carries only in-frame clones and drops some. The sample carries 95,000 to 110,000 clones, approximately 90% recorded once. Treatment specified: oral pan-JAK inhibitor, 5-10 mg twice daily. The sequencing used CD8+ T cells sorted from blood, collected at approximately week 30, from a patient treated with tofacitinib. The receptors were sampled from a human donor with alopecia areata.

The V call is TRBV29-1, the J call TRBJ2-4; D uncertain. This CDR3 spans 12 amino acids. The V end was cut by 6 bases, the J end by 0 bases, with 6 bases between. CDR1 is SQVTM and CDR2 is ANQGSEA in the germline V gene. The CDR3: CSVELAKNIQYF. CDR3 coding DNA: TGCAGCGTCGAGCTAGCCAAAAACATTCAGTACTTC.

The CDR3 DNA follows: TGTGCCAGCAGTTACGACAGGGGGACCTACGAGCAGTACTTC. Residues: CASSYDRGTYEQYF. V gene TRBV5-4 combines with J gene TRBJ2-7, with 9 bases aligning to TRBD1. This CDR3 is 14 amino acids long. CDR1 and CDR2 (germline): SGHNT, YYREEE (reference sequence). V shed 5 bases and J 2 bases; nucleotides not matched to a gene: 5.

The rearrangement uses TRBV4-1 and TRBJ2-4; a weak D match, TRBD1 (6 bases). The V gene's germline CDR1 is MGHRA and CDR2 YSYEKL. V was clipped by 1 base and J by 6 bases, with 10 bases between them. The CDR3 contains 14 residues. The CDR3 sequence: CASSQVGGLNIQYF. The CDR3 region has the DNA TGCGCCAGCAGCCAAGTTGGGGGCTTAAACATTCAGTACTTC.

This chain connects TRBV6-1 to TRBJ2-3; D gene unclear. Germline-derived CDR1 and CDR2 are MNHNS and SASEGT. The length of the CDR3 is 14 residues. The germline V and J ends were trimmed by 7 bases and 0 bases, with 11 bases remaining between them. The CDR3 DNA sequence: TGTGCCAGCAACGCCTACGCTAGCACAGATACGCAGTATTTT. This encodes CASNAYASTDTQYF.

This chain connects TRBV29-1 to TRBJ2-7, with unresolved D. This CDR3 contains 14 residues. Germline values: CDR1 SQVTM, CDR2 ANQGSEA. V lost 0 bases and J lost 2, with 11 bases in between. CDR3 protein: CSVEEGLETYEQYF. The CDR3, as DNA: TGCAGCGTTGAAGAGGGTTTGGAGACCTACGAGCAGTACTTC.

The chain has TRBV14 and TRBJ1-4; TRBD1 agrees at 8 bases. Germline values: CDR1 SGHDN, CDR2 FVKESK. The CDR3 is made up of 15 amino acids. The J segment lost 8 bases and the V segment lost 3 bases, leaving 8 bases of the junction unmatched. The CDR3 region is CASSHLTGAGEKLFF. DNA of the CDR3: TGTGCCAGCAGCCATCTGACAGGGGCGGGAGAAAAACTGTTTTTT. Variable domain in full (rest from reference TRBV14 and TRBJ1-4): EAGVTQFPSHSVIEKGQTVTLRCDPISGHDNLYWYRRVMGKEIKFLLHFVKESKQDESGMPNNRFLAERTGGTYSTLKVQPAELEDSGVYFCASSHLTGAGEKLFFGSGTQLSVL.

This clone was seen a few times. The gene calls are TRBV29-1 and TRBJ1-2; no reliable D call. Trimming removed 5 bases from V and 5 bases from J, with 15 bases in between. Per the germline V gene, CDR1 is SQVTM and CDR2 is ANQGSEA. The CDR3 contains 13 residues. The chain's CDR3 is CSVRKDGEYGYTF. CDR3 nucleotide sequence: TGCAGCGTTAGAAAGGACGGCGAGTATGGCTACACCTTC.

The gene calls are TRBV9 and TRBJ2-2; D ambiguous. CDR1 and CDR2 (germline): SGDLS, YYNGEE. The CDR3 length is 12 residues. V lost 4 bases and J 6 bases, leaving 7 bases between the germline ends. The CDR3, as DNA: TGTGCCAGCAGCTCCGCTTCCGGGGAGCTGTTTTTT. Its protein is CASSSASGELFF.

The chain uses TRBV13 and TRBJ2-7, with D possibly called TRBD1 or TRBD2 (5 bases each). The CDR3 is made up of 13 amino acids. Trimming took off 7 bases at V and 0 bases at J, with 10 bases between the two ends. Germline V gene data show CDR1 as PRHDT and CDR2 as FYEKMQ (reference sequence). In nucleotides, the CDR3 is TGTGCCAGCACAGGGAGTAGCTCCTACGAGCAGTACTTC. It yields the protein CASTGSSSYEQYF. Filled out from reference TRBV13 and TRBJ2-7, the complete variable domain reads AAGVIQSPRHLIKEKRETATLKCYPIPRHDTVYWYQQGPGQDPQFLISFYEKMQSDKGSIPDRFSAQQFSDYHSELNMSSLELGDSALYFCASTGSSSYEQYFGPGTRLTVT.

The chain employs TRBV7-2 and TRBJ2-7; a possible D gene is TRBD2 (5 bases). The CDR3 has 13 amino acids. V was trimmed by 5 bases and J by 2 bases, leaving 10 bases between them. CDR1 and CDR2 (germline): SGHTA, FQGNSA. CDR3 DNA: TGTGCCAGCAGCCCGCGGAGGCCCTACGAGCAGTACTTC. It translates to CASSPRRPYEQYF.

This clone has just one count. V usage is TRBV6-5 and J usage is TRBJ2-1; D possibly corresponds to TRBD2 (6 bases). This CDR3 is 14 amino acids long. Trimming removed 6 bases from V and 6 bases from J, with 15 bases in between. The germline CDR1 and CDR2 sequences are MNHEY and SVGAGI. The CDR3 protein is CASSLGGVSNEQFF. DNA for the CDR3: TGTGCCAGCAGCCTGGGAGGAGTCTCCAATGAGCAGTTCTTC.

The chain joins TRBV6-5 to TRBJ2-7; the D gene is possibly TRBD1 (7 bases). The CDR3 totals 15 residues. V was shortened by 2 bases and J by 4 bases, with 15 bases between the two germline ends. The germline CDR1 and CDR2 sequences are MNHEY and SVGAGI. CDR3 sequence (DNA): TGTGCCAGCAGTTACGATGGAGGGGGCGGGTACGAGCAGTACTTC. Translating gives CASSYDGGGGYEQYF.

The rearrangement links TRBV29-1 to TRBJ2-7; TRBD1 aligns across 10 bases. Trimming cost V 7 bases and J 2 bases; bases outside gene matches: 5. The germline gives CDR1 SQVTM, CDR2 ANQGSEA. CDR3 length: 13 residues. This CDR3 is CSASTGGPYEQYF. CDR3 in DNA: TGCAGCGCCTCGACAGGGGGCCCCTACGAGCAGTACTTC.

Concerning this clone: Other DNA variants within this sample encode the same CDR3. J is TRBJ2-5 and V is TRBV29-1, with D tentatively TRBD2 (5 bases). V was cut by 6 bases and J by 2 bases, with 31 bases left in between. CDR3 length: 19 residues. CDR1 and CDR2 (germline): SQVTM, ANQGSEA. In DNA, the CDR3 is TGCAGCGTGACTGACTACCGATCAAGAGTGGCGTTCGGTCAAGAGACCCAGTACTTC. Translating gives CSVTDYRSRVAFGQETQYF. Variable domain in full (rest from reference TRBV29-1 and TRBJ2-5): SAVISQKPSRDICQRGTSLTIQCQVDSQVTMMFWYRQQPGQSLTLIATANQGSEATYESGFVIDKFPISRPNLTFSTLTVSNMSPEDSSIYLCSVTDYRSRVAFGQETQYFGPGTRLLVL.

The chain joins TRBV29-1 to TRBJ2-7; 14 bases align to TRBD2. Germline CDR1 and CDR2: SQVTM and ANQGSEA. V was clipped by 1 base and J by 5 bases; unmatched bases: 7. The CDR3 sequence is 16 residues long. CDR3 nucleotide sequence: TGCAGCGTTGAAGGACTAGCGGGAGGGCTTTACAACGAGCAGTACTTC. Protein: CSVEGLAGGLYNEQYF.

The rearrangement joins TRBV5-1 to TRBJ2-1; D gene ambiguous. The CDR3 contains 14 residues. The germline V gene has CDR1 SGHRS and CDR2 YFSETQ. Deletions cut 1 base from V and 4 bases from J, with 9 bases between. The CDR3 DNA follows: TGCGCCAGCAGCTTGCTTAGCAGTTACAATGAGCAGTTCTTC. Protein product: CASSLLSSYNEQFF.

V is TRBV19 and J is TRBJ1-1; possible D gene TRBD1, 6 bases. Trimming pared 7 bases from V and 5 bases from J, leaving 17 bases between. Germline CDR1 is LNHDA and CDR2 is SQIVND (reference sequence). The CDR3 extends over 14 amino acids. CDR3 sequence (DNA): TGTGCCAGTAATTTCATTTGGGGGCCGACTGAAGCTTTCTTT. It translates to CASNFIWGPTEAFF.

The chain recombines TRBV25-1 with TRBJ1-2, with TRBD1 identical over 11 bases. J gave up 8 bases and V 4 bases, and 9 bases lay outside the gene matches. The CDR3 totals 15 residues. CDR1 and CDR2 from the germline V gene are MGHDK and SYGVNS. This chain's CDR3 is CASSGRTGGASGYTF. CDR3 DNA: TGTGCCAGCAGTGGACGGACAGGGGGCGCGAGCGGCTACACCTTC.

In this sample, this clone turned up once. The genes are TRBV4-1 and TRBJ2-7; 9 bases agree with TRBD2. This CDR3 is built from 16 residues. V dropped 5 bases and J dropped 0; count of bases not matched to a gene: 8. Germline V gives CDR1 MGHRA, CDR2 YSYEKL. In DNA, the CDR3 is TGCGCCAGCAGCTATGGAGCGGGAGGTATCTCCTACGAGCAGTACTTC. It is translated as CASSYGAGGISYEQYF.

The CDR3 is CASSLDGGASYEQYF. The CDR3 nucleotides read TGCGCCAGCAGCTTGGACGGGGGAGCTTCCTACGAGCAGTACTTC. The chain carries TRBV5-1 and TRBJ2-7, with D possibly being TRBD2 (6 bases). Germline CDR1 and CDR2: SGHRS and YFSETQ. Trimming took 0 bases from V and 1 from J, leaving 11 bases between them. This CDR3 has 15 amino acids.

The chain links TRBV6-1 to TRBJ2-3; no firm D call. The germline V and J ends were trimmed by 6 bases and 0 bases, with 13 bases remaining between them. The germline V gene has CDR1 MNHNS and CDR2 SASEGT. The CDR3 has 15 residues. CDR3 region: CASSQPAVSTDTQYF. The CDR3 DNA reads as TGTGCCAGCAGCCAGCCGGCAGTCAGCACAGATACGCAGTATTTT.

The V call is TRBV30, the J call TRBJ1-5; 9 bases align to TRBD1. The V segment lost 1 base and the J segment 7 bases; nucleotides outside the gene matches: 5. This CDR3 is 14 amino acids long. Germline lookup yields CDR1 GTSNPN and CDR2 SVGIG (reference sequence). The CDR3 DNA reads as TGTGCCTGGAGTGACACAGGGGGCGGACAGCCCCAGCATTTT. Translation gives CAWSDTGGGQPQHF.

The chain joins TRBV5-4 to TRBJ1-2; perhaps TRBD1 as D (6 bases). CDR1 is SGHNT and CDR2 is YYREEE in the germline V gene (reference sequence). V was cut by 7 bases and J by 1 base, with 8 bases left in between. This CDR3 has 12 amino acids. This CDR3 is CASYRDNYGYTF. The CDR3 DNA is TGTGCCAGCTACAGGGATAACTATGGCTACACCTTC. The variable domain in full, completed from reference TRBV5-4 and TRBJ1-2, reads ETGVTQSPTHLIKTRGQQVTLRCSSQSGHNTVSWYQQALGQGPQFIFQYYREEENGRGNFPPRFSGLQFPNYSSELNVNALELDDSALYLCASYRDNYGYTFGSGTRLTVV.

DNA for the CDR3: TGTGCCAGCAGCTTGCTGACGTTCCCCTCCTACAATGAGCAGTTCTTC. As protein: CASSLLTFPSYNEQFF. The V and J genes are TRBV5-6 and TRBJ2-1; no firm D call. This CDR3 has 16 amino acids. Germline loops: CDR1 SGHDT, CDR2 YYEEEE. Trimming pared 1 base from V and 0 bases from J, leaving 11 bases between.

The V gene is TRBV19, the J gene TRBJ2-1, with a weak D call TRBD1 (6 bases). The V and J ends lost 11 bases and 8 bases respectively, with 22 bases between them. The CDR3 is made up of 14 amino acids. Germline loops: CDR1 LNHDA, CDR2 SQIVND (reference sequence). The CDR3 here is CASSPLQGWDEQFF. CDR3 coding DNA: TGTGCCTCTTCACCCTTACAGGGCTGGGATGAGCAGTTCTTC.

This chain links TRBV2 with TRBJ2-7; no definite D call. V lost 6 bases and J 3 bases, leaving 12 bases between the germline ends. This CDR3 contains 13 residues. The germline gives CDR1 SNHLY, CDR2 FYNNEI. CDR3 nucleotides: TGTGCCAGCAGCATACCTTTGGGCTACGAGCAGTACTTC. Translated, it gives CASSIPLGYEQYF.

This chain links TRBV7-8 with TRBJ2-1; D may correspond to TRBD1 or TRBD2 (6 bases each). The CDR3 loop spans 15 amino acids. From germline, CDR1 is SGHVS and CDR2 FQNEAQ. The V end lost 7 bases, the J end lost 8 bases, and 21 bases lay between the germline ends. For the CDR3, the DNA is TGTGCCAGCATCCTGGGGGCGGGATATGGCCATGAGCAGTTCTTC. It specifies CASILGAGYGHEQFF.

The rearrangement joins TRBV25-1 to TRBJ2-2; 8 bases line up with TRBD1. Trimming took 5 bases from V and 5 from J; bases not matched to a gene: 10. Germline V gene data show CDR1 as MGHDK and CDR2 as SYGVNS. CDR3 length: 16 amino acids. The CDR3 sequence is CASSPPQGAITGELFF. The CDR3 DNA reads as TGTGCCAGCAGTCCCCCCCAGGGGGCGATTACCGGGGAGCTGTTTTTT.

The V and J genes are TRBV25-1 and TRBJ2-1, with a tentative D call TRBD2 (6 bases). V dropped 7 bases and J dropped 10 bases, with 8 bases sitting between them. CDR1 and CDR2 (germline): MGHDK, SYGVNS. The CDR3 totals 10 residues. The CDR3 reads CASMEGEQFF. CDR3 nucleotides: TGTGCCAGCATGGAGGGAGAGCAGTTCTTC.